The text below deals with one T cell receptor beta chain. As yet, its antigen is unknown. Only in-frame clones appear in the TCRdb table, and some are missing; sequencing was by immunoSEQ multiplex PCR. The table includes 150,000 to 200,000 clones, approximately 92% detected once. The sample belongs to a study of shared clonotypes between healthy human individuals. The study's findings and limits: Clonotypes shared by all four sorted-subset donors had higher generation probabilities than non-shared clonotypes. The expectation was that sequencing depth would affect clonotype sharing among donors.

The sequence came from a woman in her 30s in good health. What was sequenced was naive CD4+ T cells sorted from blood. Documented subset: CD45RA+ positively selected.

In DNA, the CDR3 is TGTGCCAGCTCACCAAGCATCCTAGCGGCCCCCTACGAGCAGTACTTC. Encoded protein: CASSPSILAAPYEQYF. The rearrangement uses TRBV18 and TRBJ2-7, with 7 bases that match TRBD2. Germline CDR1 and CDR2: KGHSH and LQKENI. The CDR3 loop spans 16 amino acids. Germline trimming cut 2 bases from V and 2 bases from J; bases unmatched to any gene: 9.